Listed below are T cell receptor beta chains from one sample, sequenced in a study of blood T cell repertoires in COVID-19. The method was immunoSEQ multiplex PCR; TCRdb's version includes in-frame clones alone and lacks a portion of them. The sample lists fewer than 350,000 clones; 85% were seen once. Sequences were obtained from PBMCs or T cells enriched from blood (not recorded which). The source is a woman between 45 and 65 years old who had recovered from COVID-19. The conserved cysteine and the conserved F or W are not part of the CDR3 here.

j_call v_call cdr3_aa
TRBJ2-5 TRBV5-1 ASRRDSGVETQY
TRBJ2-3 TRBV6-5 ASSYSAGGADTQY
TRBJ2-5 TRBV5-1 ASSLRVGGLSETQY
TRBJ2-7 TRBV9 ASSVAGSGTDYEQY
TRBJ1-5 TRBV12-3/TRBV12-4 ASRRQVNQPQH
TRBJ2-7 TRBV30 AWSVGGASSYEQY
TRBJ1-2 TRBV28 ASSPDTGEDYGYT
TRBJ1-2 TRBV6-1 ASSEEAGDGYT
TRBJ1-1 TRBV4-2 ATREHNTEAF
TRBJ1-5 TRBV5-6 ASSLAGMLTPQH
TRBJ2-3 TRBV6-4 ASRPGGSTDTQY
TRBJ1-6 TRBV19 ASRNRDSLSPLH
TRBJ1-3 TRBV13 ASSEQGVSSGNTIY
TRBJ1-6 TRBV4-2 ASSQVDNSPLH
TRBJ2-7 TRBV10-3 AISEVTGEQY
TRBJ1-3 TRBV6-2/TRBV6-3 ASSQNDRVSGNTIY
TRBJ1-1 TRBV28 ASSFRGQGSTEAF
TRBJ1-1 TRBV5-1 ASSFHSNTEAF
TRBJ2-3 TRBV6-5 AGGERTYTDTQY
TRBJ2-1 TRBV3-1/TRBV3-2 ASSQPTGAYNEQF
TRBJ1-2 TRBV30 AWSVGRGDGYT
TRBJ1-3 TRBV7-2 ASSSRGGRGNTIY
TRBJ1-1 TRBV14 ASSQDWQNTEAF
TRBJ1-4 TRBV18 ASSLSRKTNEKLF
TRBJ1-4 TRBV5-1 ASSRRQTTNEKLF
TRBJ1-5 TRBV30 AWSNQGTNQPQH
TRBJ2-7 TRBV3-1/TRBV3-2 ASSQGEGFNEQY
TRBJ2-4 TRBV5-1 ASSLASGLAGGSKNIQY
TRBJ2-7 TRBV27 ASSNRLAGSGEQY
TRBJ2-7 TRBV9 ASSVDSRRTGSSYEQY
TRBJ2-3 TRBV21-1 ASSKVWSSGGTDTQY
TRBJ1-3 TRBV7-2 ASSLEGVGNTIY
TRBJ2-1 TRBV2 ASSEGLAGPNEQF
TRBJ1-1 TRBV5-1 ASSVTGSRDAAF
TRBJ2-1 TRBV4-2 ASSPETFGGEF
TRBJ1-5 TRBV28 ACSTGGNQPQH
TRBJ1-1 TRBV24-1 ATREGASLNTEAF
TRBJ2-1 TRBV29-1 SVSSGPYNEQF
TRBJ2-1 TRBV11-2 ASSLAGTSGRNEQF
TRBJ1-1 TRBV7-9 ASSSKPQGMNTEAF
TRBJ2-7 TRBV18 ASSRRGNYEQY
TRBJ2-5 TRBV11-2 ASSQGSQETQY
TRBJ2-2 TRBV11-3 ASSLIVTGELF
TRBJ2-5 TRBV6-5 ASSYSKRGTQY
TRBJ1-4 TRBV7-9 ASSIYQGVGNEKLF
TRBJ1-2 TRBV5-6 ASSLILQGNYGYT
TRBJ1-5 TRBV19 ASSAGSLAQH
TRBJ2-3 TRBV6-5 ASSKLATSTDTQY
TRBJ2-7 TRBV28 ASSRTSVPYEQY
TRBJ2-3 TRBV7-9 ASSISGSADTQY
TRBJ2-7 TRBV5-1 ASSLGQGSYEQY
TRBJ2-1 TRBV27 ASSLSSGGLGDEQF